This TCR beta chain was obtained from a study of blood T cell repertoires in COVID-19. Method: immunoSEQ multiplex PCR; TCRdb's copy keeps in-frame clones and lacks some. This sample carries roughly 62,000 clones, 70% to 85% of them seen once, and the ten largest clones take roughly 4%. This CDR3 has 14 residues. Germline values: CDR1 KGHSH, CDR2 LQKENI. V gave up 3 bases and J gave up 4 bases; unmatched junction bases: 3. The TCR sequence derives from a man between 60 and 70 years old with acute or convalescent COVID-19. The chain combines TRBV18 with TRBJ1-2; 9 bases are shared with TRBD1. Sequenced sample: peripheral blood. The CDR3 nucleotides are TGTGCCAGCTCACCTTGGACAGGGGCCTATGGCTACACCTTC. Protein sequence: CASSPWTGAYGYTF.